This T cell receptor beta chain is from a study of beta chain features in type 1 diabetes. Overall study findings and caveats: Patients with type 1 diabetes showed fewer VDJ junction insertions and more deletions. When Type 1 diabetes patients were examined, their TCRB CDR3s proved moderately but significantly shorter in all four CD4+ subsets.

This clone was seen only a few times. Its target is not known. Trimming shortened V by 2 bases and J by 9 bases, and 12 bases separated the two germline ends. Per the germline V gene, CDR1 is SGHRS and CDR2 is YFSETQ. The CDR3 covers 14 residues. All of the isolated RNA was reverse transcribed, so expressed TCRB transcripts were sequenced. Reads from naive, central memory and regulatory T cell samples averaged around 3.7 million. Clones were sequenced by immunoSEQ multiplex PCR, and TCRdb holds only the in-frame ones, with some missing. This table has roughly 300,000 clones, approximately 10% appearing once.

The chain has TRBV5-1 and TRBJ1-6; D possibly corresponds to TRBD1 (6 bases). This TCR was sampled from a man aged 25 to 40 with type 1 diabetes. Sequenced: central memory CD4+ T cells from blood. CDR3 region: CASSFQGQRSPLHF. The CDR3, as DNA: TGCGCCAGCAGCTTTCAAGGACAGCGTTCACCCCTCCACTTT.